The clone carrying this TCR beta chain has a handful of counts. The target antigen is unknown. Treatment defined: roughly ten-day PBMC culture with coronavirus spike peptide pools or control peptides (ViraFEST assay). The data are from a study of vaccination and CD4 T cells after COVID-19. The CDR3 is 15 residues long. V was cut by 1 base and J by 5 bases, with 15 bases left in between. Per germline, CDR1 DFQATT and CDR2 SNEGSKA (reference sequence). Sequence data for DNA of cultured CD4+ T cells were generated by the Oncomine TCR Beta short-read assay. TCRdb reprocessed the PCR reads via MiXCR and lists one record per CDR3 protein. The data contain about 28,000 distinct CDR3 sequences, approximately 66% of them singletons.

The source material was CD4+ T cells from blood, cultured in vitro, sampled after SARS-CoV-2 vaccination. The TCR originated in a human donor who received a COVID-19 vaccine. The chain links TRBV20-1 to TRBJ1-5, with D perhaps matching TRBD1 (5 bases). The CDR3 DNA sequence: TGCAGTGCTAGAGTGGGGCCCGGGATCGATCAGCCCCAGCATTTT. Encoded protein: CSARVGPGIDQPQHF.